This T cell receptor (beta chain) came from a study of blood T cell repertoires in COVID-19. Overall study context: Some COVID-19 samples were acute and others convalescent; all came from the United States, Italy and Spain. The cDNA or gDNA used as material had been derived from T cells, B-cell-depleted T cells, or PBMCs.

This clone was counted between two and nine times. There are 15 residues in the CDR3. The germline V gene has CDR1 MNHEY and CDR2 SVGAGI. The V and J ends lost 6 bases and 6 bases, in that order; junction bases with no gene match: 7. The repertoire was sequenced with immunoSEQ multiplex PCR; TCRdb's copy has only in-frame clones and lacks some. Among 200,000 to 300,000 clones listed, approximately 85% were seen once. The chain carries TRBV6-5 and TRBJ2-1; 11 bases fit TRBD2. The sample was peripheral blood. This receptor was identified in a man in his forties or fifties with acute or convalescent COVID-19. The DNA of the CDR3 is TGTGCCAGCAGCCTGGGACTAGCGGAAATCAATGAGCAGTTCTTC. It codes for CASSLGLAEINEQFF.